This T cell receptor beta chain was recorded in a study of CD4 and CD8 cells across lung adenocarcinoma regions. The germline gives CDR1 MGHDK, CDR2 SYGVNS. This CDR3 is built from 15 residues. TCRdb fed the PCR reads into MiXCR, producing one record per CDR3 protein. In the table there are nearly 9,500 distinct CDR3 sequences, 50% of which are singletons. Localized lung adenocarcinoma, a non-small cell lung cancer, affected the donors. This clonotype qualifies as medium-sized (0.01 to 0.1%). Sequencing used CD8+ T cells from the margin of a lung tumor. The chain joins TRBV25-1 to TRBJ2-5, with D tentatively TRBD1 (5 bases). The J call may not be correct, given that the DNA end is closer to TRBJ2-7. The sequence derives from a female donor with lung adenocarcinoma. The CD4 and CD8 labels of this study may be unreliable. For the CDR3, the DNA is TGTGCCAGCAGTGAATCAGGTGTAAAGGGGTCCGAGCAGTACTTC. It yields the protein CASSESGVKGSEQYF.